The TCR beta chain under discussion was sequenced for a study of beta chain features in type 1 diabetes (dated by TCRdb to the late 2010s). In the study overall: Mean age, gender distribution, total cell number and subset yield were not different between patients and healthy donors. A total of roughly 100 million sorted cells were examined across all samples, and the number of cells per subset was strongly correlated with RNA yield. The study compared TCRB repertoires of sorted circulating CD4+ T cell subsets between recently diagnosed type 1 diabetes patients and matched healthy donors. Regulatory and stem cell-like memory subsets were isolated from only 8 patients and roughly 8 healthy donors, whereas naive and central memory subsets came from all 28 donors. Broad study findings and their caveats: In all four CD4+ subsets, TCRB CDR3 length was moderately but significantly shorter in type 1 diabetes patients. Because cDNA was sequenced instead of genomic DNA, activated cells with high expression could be over-represented, although the groups did not differ in activation or CD3 levels. HLA sub-analyses involved small numbers of individuals, so any influence of HLA type on TCRB rearrangement remained unresolved. Shorter templates might be favored by PCR, yet because patient and control samples were amplified and corrected together, any such skew would affect both groups equally. Patients with type 1 diabetes made fewer insertions and deleted more nucleotides at VDJ recombination sites, implying thymic rearrangement abnormalities. Naive, central memory and regulatory TCRB repertoires appeared more similar among patients than among healthy donors.

V lost 0 bases and J lost 1 base, and the count of bases not matched to a germline gene is 7. From a lookup of the germline V gene (reference sequence), CDR1 and CDR2 are LNHNV and YYDKDF. From the cysteine through the phenylalanine, the CDR3 covers 19 amino acids. CDR3 DNA only is kept here, 57 bases in frame from base 1. All of the isolated RNA was reverse transcribed with the High Capacity cDNA Reverse Transcription Kit, so expressed TCRB transcripts were sequenced. Naive, central memory and regulatory T cell samples underwent deep immunoSEQ sequencing, averaging about 3.57 million total reads per sample. After sorted cells were lysed in RLT buffer, RNA was extracted with DNase-treated RNeasy Micro or Mini kits, with the choice depending on cell number. To prevent cross-contamination, every cell subset was processed on its own, while patient and healthy donor samples were processed together. TCRB sequences were amplified from cDNA with the immunoSEQ multiplex PCR, producing 87-bp fragments spanning the CDR3 region. Amplicons were sequenced on the Illumina HiSeq platform. The paper's data handling went like this. PCR bias was computationally corrected using synthetic template baselines, reads within Hamming distance 2 were collapsed, and singletons that could not be merged were discarded. Reads were aligned against IMGT to assign V, D and J genes, CDR3 length and insertions or deletions at six rearrangement sites. Clonotype counts were normalized to sorted cell number within each subset before computing true diversity and Gini coefficients with the tcR R package. The overlap coefficient, calculated on TCRB nucleotide sequences, was used to quantify repertoire sharing. As a proxy for the pre-selection repertoire, out-of-frame TCRB sequences from naive cells were analyzed. TCRdb carries this immuneACCESS record with in-frame sequences only. Its versions omit some clonotypes, under half of them owing to an unresolved V gene in the studies checked, with the rest unexplained. The V and J calls and clone size are taken from that table; D and trimming were inferred from the DNA. The sample table records 600,000 to 650,000 clones; 15% to 18% of these occur just once. The top ten clonotypes cover approximately 0.099% of the sample.

This clone appeared a few times. It has no known antigen specificity. One base away there is no much larger clone; base qualities are not given. Each donor gave one peripheral blood draw, roughly 120 mL on average, collected into heparinised tubes. Naive, central memory, regulatory and stem cell-like memory CD4+ T cells were sorted on a BD FACSAria II using a panel including CD45RO, CCR7, CD25, CD127, CD95 and CD27. A purity above 98% was achieved for all sorted populations. PBMCs were isolated right away by Lymphoprep density gradient centrifugation and were stained directly, without culture. So that batch effects would be minimized, each experiment stained and sorted samples in pairs, pairing one healthy donor with one patient.

Input material: naive CD4+ T cells from blood. In light of the paper, this sample's cell subset or site label describes: true naive CD4+ T cells. The TCR originated in a man between 18 and 29 years old in good health. The chain is assembled from TRBV15 and TRBJ2-4; 12 junctional bases match TRBD2. The CDR3 here reads CATSRDSLAGGPAKNIQYF. In nucleotides, the sequence is TGTGCCACCAGCAGAGATAGTCTAGCGGGGGGGCCTGCCAAAAACATTCAGTACTTC.